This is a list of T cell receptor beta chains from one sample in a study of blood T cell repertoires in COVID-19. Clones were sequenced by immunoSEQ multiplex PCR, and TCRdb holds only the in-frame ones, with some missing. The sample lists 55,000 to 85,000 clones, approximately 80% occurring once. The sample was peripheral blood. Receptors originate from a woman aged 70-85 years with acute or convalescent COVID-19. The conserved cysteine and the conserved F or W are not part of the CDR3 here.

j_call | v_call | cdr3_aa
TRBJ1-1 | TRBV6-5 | ASSYSTGAHTEAF
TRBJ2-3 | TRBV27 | ASSLGAYTDTQY
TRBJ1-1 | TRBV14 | ASSFARDTEAF
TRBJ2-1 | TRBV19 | ASSGTSGSFDEQF
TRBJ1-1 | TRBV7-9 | ASSGRQNTEAF
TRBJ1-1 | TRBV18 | ASSPSRGDTEAF
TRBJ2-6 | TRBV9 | ASSVQANSGANVLT
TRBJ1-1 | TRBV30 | AWSTTGTGAGAF
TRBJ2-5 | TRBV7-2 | ASSFFRSGSETQY
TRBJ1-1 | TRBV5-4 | ASSSATNRGPNTEAF
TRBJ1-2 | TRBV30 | AWSTNYGYT
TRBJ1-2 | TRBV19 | ASSIINQGSNYGYT
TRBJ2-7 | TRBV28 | ASSLAGGGIYEQY
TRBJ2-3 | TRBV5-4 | ASSLDRGTDTQY
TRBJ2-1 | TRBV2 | ASRKGASYNEQF
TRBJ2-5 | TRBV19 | ASQDPGTGGLAQY
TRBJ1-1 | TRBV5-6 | ASSLAGDATEAF
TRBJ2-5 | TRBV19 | ASSTRTGGQETQY
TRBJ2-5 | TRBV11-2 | ASSFSGSQETQY
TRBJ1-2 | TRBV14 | ASSQATGGYT
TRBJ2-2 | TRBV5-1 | ASSLVTANTGELF
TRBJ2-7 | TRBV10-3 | AISPIVSGVYEQY
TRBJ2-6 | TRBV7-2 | ASSFSRDRFSGANVLT
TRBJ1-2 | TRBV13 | ASSLAGTGGFGYT
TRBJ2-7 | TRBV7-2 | ASSLWPPNYEQY
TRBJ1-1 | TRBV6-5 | ASSYGGRSTEAF
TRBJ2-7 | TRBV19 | ASTNRHRGPYEQY
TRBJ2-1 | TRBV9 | ASSVAGSGGYNEQF
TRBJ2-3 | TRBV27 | ASSLTGGVTDTQY
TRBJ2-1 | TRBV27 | ASTGLAGGGNEQF
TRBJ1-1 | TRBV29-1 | SVSRRTGPTEAF
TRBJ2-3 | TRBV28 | ASKRTGSTDTQY
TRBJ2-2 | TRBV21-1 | ASSSASVEHRGAV
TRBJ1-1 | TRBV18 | ASSQRLPGQGNTEAF
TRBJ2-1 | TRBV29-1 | SVEREGLQF